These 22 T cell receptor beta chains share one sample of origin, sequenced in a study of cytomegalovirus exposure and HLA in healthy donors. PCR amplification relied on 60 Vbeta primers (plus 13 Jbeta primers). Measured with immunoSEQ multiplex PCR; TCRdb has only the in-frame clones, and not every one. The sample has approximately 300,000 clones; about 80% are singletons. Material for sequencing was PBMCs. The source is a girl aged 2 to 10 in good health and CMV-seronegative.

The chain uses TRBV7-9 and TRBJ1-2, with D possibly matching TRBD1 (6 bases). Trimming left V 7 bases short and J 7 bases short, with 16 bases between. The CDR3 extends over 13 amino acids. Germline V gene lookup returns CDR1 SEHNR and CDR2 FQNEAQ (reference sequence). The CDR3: CASNNPGDFGYTF. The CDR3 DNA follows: TGTGCCAGCAACAATCCAGGGGATTTTGGCTACACCTTC.

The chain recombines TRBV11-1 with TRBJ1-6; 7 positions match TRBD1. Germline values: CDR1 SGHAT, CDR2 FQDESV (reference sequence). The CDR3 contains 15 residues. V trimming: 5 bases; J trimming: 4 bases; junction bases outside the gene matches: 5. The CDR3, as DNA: TGTGCCAGCAGCCCGCGACAGGGTTATAATTCACCCCTCCACTTT. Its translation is CASSPRQGYNSPLHF.

The CDR3, as DNA: TGTGCCAGCAGCTTAGCGTGGACAGCAACTAATGAAAAACTGTTTTTT. It translates to CASSLAWTATNEKLFF. The chain has TRBV7-9 and TRBJ1-4; perhaps TRBD1 as D (6 bases). Germline CDR1 SEHNR, CDR2 FQNEAQ (reference sequence). This CDR3 is built from 16 residues. The V gene lost 0 bases and the J gene lost 0 bases, with 8 bases spanning the gap.

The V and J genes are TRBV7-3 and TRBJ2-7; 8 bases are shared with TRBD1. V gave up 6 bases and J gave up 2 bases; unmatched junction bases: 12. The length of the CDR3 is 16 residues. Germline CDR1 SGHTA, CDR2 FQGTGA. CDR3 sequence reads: CASRPGQGPTPYEQYF. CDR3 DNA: TGTGCCAGCAGACCCGGACAGGGCCCCACCCCCTACGAGCAGTACTTC.

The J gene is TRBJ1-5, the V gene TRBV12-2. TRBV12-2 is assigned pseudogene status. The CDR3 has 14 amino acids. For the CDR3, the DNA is TGTGCAAGTCACCGAAACTATAGCAATCAGCCCCAGCATTTT. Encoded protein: CASHRNYSNQPQHF.

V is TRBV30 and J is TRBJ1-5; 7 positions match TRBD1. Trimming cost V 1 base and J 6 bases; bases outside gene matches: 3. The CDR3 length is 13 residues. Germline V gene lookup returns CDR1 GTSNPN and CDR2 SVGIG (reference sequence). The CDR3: CAWSGGGRQPQHF. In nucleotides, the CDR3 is TGTGCCTGGAGTGGAGGGGGCCGTCAGCCCCAGCATTTT.

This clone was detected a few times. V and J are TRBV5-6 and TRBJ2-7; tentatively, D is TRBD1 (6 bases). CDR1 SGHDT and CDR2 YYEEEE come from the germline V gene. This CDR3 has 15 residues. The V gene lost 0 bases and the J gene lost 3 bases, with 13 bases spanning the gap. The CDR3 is CASSLDGGGYYEQYF. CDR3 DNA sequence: TGTGCCAGCAGCTTGGATGGGGGCGGCTACTACGAGCAGTACTTC.

CDR3 amino acids: CASSLGGGYGYTF. For the CDR3, the DNA is TGTGCCAGCAGTTTAGGGGGGGGCTATGGCTACACCTTC. The genes are TRBV28 and TRBJ1-2; perhaps TRBD1 as D (5 bases). The V end was cut by 2 bases, the J end by 4 bases, with 8 bases between. CDR1 MDHEN and CDR2 SYDVKM come from the germline V gene. This CDR3 has 13 residues.

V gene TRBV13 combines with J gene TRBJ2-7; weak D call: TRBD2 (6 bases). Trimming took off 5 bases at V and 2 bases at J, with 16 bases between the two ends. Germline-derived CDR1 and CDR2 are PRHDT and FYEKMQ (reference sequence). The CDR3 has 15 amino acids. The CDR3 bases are TGTGCCAGCAGCGCGCCGGGACTTGGAACCTACGAGCAGTACTTC. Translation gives CASSAPGLGTYEQYF.

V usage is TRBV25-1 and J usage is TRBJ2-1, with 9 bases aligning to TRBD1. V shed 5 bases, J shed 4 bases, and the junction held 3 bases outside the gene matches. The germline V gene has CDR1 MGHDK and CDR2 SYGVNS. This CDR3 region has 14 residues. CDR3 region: CASSRDRAYNEQFF. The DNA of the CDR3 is TGTGCCAGCAGTAGGGACAGGGCTTACAATGAGCAGTTCTTC.

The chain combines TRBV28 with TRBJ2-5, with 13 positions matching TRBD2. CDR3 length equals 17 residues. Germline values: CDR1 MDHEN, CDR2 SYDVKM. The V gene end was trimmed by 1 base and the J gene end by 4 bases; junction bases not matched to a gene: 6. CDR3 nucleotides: TGTGCCAGCAGTTTATTACTAGCGGGAGGGCCAGGAGAGACCCAGTACTTC. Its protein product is CASSLLLAGGPGETQYF.

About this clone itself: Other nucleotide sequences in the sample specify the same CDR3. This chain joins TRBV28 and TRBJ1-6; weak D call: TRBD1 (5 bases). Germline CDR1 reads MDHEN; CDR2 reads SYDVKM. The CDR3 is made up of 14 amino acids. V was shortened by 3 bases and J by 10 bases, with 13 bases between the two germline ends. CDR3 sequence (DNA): TGTGCCAGCAGTTTTCAGGGATTGGGGTCACCCCTCCACTTT. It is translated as CASSFQGLGSPLHF.

The CDR3 loop reads CASSLLGKPLLGRHTEAFF. The CDR3 nucleotides read TGTGCCAGCAGCTTACTCGGGAAACCCCTACTTGGGAGGCACACTGAAGCTTTCTTT. The chain combines TRBV7-8 with TRBJ1-1; D not certain. Germline values: CDR1 SGHVS, CDR2 FQNEAQ. The CDR3 consists of 19 residues. V was cut by 2 bases and J by 3 bases, with 25 bases left in between.

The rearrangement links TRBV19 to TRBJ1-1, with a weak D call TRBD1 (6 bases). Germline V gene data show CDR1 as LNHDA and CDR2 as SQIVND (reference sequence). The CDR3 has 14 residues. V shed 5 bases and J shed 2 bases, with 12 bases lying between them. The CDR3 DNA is TGTGCCAGTAGTCTGCAGGGGAGAAACACTGAAGCTTTCTTT. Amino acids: CASSLQGRNTEAFF.

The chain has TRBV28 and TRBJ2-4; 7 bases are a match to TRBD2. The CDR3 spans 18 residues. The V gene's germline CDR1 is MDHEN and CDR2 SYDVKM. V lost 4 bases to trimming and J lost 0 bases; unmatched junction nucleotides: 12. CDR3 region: CASSSPWEGTLAKNIQYF. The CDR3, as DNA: TGTGCCAGCAGTTCCCCTTGGGAGGGAACCCTAGCCAAAAACATTCAGTACTTC.

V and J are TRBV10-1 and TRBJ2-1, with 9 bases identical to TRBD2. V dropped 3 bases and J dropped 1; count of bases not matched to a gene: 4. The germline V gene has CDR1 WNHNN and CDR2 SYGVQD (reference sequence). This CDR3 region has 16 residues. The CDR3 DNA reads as TGCGCCAGCAGTGATGATAGCGGGGGATCCTACAATGAGCAGTTCTTC. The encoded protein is CASSDDSGGSYNEQFF.

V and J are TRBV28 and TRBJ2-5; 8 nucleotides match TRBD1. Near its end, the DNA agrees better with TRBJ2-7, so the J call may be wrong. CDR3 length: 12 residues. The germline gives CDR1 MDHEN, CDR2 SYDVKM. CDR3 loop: CASSLTGDEQYF. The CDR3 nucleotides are TGTGCCAGCAGCTTGACAGGGGACGAGCAGTACTTC.

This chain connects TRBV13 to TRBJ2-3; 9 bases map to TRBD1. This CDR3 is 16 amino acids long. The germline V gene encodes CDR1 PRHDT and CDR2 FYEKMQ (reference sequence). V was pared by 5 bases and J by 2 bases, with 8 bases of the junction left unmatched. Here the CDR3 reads CASSRPGQGNTDTQYF. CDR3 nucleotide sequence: TGTGCCAGCAGCAGACCGGGACAGGGAAACACAGATACGCAGTATTTT.

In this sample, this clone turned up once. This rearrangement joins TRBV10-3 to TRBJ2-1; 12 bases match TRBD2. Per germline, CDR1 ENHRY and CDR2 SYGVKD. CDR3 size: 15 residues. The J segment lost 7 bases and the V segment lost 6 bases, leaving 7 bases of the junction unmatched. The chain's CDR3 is CAIRRLAGAENEQFF. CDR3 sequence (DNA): TGTGCCATCAGAAGACTAGCGGGAGCGGAAAATGAGCAGTTCTTC.

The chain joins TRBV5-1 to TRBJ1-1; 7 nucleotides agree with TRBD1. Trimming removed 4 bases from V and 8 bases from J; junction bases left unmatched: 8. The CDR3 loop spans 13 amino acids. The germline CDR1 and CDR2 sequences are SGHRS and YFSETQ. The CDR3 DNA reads TGCGCCAGCAGCGTGGGCAGGGGGGAGGAAGCTTTCTTT. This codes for CASSVGRGEEAFF.

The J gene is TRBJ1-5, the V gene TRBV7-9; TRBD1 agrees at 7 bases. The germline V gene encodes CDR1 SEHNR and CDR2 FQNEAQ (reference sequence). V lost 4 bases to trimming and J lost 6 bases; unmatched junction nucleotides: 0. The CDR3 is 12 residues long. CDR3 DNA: TGTGCCAGCAGCTCAGGGGGTCAGCCCCAGCATTTT. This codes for CASSSGGQPQHF.

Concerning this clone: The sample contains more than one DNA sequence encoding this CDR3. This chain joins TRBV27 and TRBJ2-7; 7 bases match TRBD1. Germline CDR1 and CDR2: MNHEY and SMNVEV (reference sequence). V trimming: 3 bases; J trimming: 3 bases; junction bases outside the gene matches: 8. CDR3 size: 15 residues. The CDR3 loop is CASSLSGQSFYEQYF. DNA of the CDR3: TGTGCCAGCAGTTTGTCGGGACAGAGCTTCTACGAGCAGTACTTC.